These 13 T cell receptor beta chains originate from one sample sequenced in a study of T cell repertoires in cytomegalovirus infection. TCRdb re-called the reads with MiXCR, one entry per CDR3 protein. The sample contains about a million distinct CDR3 sequences, about a third of which appear only once. Antigen specificity for these receptors is unknown. The material sequenced was cultured CD8+ T cells from PBMCs, taken from culture after CMV antigen stimulation. These receptor sequences come from a human donor in good health (CMV status not recorded). Some clones in this sample may be carry-over from other donors' samples.

This clonotype was seen a few times. The V and J genes are TRBV7-9 and TRBJ2-7, with D uncertain. This CDR3 spans 16 amino acids. Looked up from germline, CDR1 is SEHNR and CDR2 is FQNEAQ (reference sequence). Between the trimmed V and J ends, which lost 4 bases and 0 bases, there was a span of 16 bases. The CDR3: CASSWDPFYSSYEQYF. As DNA, the CDR3 is TGTGCCAGCAGCTGGGATCCGTTCTATAGCTCCTACGAGCAGTACTTC.

The J gene is TRBJ1-5, the V gene TRBV19, with D uncertain. The CDR3 spans 12 residues. With 7 bases removed from V and 5 bases from J, the gap between germline ends came to 9 bases. Germline V lookup: CDR1 LNHDA, CDR2 SQIVND (reference sequence). The CDR3 here is CASNTLYQPQHF. The CDR3 region has the DNA TGTGCCAGTAATACTCTATATCAGCCCCAGCATTTT.

This clonotype appeared a few times. J is TRBJ1-6 and V is TRBV5-6; D is perhaps TRBD1 (6 bases). V was clipped by 4 bases and J by 0 bases, with 17 bases between them. Germline lookup yields CDR1 SGHDT and CDR2 YYEEEE. The CDR3 loop spans 18 amino acids. CDR3 residues: CASSLYRDTSSYNSPLHF. DNA for the CDR3: TGTGCCAGCAGCCTCTACCGGGACACGAGCTCCTATAATTCACCCCTCCACTTT.

The J gene is TRBJ2-5, the V gene TRBV4-3, with D uncertain. Trimming pared 0 bases from V and 5 bases from J, leaving 19 bases between. Per the germline V gene, CDR1 is LGHNA and CDR2 is YSLEER. The CDR3 contains 17 residues. CDR3: CASSQDRKGFRKETQYF. DNA for the CDR3: TGCGCCAGCAGCCAAGATCGGAAGGGCTTCCGTAAGGAGACCCAGTACTTC.

This clonotype was detected ten times or more. The V gene is TRBV7-9, the J gene TRBJ2-1; D is possibly TRBD2 (5 bases). The germline V gene encodes CDR1 SEHNR and CDR2 FQNEAQ (reference sequence). V gave up 1 base and J gave up 5 bases, with 12 bases separating them. CDR3 length: 15 amino acids. The CDR3 spells CASSLELGRNNEQFF. Here the CDR3 DNA reads TGTGCCAGCAGCTTAGAACTAGGGCGAAACAATGAGCAGTTCTTC. The whole variable domain, remainder taken from reference TRBV7-9 and TRBJ2-1, is DTGVSQNPRHKITKRGQNVTFRCDPISEHNRLYWYRQTLGQGPEFLTYFQNEAQLEKSRLLSDRFSAERPKGSFSTLEIQRTEQGDSAMYLCASSLELGRNNEQFFGPGTRLTVL.

This clonotype showed up just a few times. V and J are TRBV6-1 and TRBJ2-7, with TRBD1 matching 9 bases. Trimming cost V 5 bases and J 2 bases; bases outside gene matches: 7. In germline, CDR1 is MNHNS, CDR2 SASEGT. CDR3 size: 15 residues. The CDR3 sequence: CASSSGQGWTYEQYF. CDR3 sequence (DNA): TGTGCCAGCAGTTCCGGACAGGGGTGGACCTACGAGCAGTACTTC.

The chain recombines TRBV14 with TRBJ2-1; no definite D call. The CDR3 has 16 amino acids. Germline V gene data show CDR1 as SGHDN and CDR2 as FVKESK. The ends were cut back, 1 base at V and 8 bases at J, with 18 bases in the middle. CDR3 sequence reads: CASSQARSVSEDEQFF. As DNA, the CDR3 is TGTGCCAGCAGCCAAGCACGGTCGGTCAGCGAAGATGAGCAGTTCTTC.

V is TRBV27 and J is TRBJ2-7; perhaps TRBD1 as D (5 bases). This CDR3 comprises 14 residues. Germline-derived CDR1 and CDR2 are MNHEY and SMNVEV (reference sequence). Trimming shortened V by 2 bases and J by 3 bases, and 11 bases separated the two germline ends. The CDR3 nucleotides are TGTGCCAGCAGTTTAAGGGGAATTAACTACGAGCAGTACTTC. Protein sequence: CASSLRGINYEQYF.

The chain carries TRBV7-2 and TRBJ1-2; TRBD1 matches 10 bases. The J segment lost 4 bases and the V segment lost 6 bases, leaving 8 bases of the junction unmatched. The germline CDR1 and CDR2 sequences are SGHTA and FQGNSA. The CDR3 sequence is 15 residues long. The CDR3 sequence is CASRQDRGRGYGYTF. The CDR3 region has the DNA TGTGCCAGCAGACAAGACAGGGGGCGAGGCTATGGCTACACCTTC.

The J gene is TRBJ2-2, the V gene TRBV6-1, with TRBD1 identical over 8 bases. Germline V gives CDR1 MNHNS, CDR2 SASEGT. The junction had 8 bases not matched to a gene; V was cut back by 7 bases and J by 7 bases. The CDR3 spans 14 residues. CDR3 loop: CASTRQGLDGELFF. The CDR3 DNA reads TGTGCCAGCACGAGACAGGGGTTGGACGGGGAGCTGTTTTTT.

This clonotype came up many times. The rearrangement uses TRBV12-3 or TRBV12-4 and TRBJ2-3; a weak D match, TRBD1 (6 bases). V lost 3 bases to trimming and J lost 4 bases, with 8 bases between them. CDR3 length: 13 amino acids. CDR3 sequence reads: CASSLDSPDTQYF. CDR3 coding DNA: TGTGCCAGCAGTTTGGACAGCCCAGATACGCAGTATTTT.

This clonotype has at least ten counts. The chain combines TRBV7-8 with TRBJ2-3; the D gene is possibly TRBD2 (6 bases). The CDR3 sequence is 15 residues long. The V end was cut by 3 bases, the J end by 0 bases, with 10 bases between. The germline V gene has CDR1 SGHVS and CDR2 FQNEAQ. CDR3 nucleotides: TGTGCCAGCAGCTTGAGGGGACTCAGCACAGATACGCAGTATTTT. As protein: CASSLRGLSTDTQYF.

On this clonotype itself: One junction end does not reproduce the germline sequence, and a read error may be involved. The chain has TRBV5-3 and TRBJ1-1, with no clear D. TRBV5-3 is labeled an ORF, and its function is uncertain. This CDR3 region has 18 residues. The CDR3 coding sequence is TGTTCCAGCAGCGAATTCGCCAGGACGCCGGACCCAGGCACTGAAGCTTTCTTT. It is translated as CSSSEFARTPDPGTEAFF.